The clone carrying this T cell receptor (beta chain) was recorded only once. The data were taken from a study of identifying expanded T cells in peripheral blood. V was clipped by 2 bases and J by 2 bases, with 4 bases between them. The CDR3 has 12 amino acids. Germline loops: CDR1 SGHTA, CDR2 FQGNSA. Sequenced by immunoSEQ multiplex PCR; TCRdb stores in-frame clones only, minus some. The table has some 90,000 clones, 88% seen once; the top ten hold roughly 19%. This clonotype was obtained from a person aged 18 to 75 in good health. The rearrangement joins TRBV7-2 to TRBJ2-7; D not resolved. What was sequenced was blood. CDR3 DNA sequence: TGTGCCAGCAGCTTATTGACCTACGAGCAGTACTTC. Translation gives CASSLLTYEQYF.